One sample yielded the 2 T cell receptor beta chains listed below, sequenced in a study of cytomegalovirus exposure and HLA in healthy donors. Only in-frame clones appear in the TCRdb table, and some are missing; sequencing was by immunoSEQ multiplex PCR. The table has some 140,000 clones, approximately 87% seen once. Sequencing was done on a sample of PBMCs. The receptors were gathered from a man aged 18 to 30 in good health and CMV-seronegative.

The chain is built from TRBV30 and TRBJ1-5; maybe TRBD1 (5 bases). The CDR3 totals 15 residues. The germline CDR1 and CDR2 sequences are GTSNPN and SVGIG (reference sequence). V lost 1 base to trimming and J lost 2 bases, with 12 bases between them. This CDR3 is CAWSARVGGNQPQHF. DNA for the CDR3: TGTGCCTGGAGTGCCAGGGTGGGCGGCAATCAGCCCCAGCATTTT.

In this sample, this clone turned up a few times. The V gene is TRBV2, the J gene TRBJ2-2, with 9 positions matching TRBD1. The germline V gene encodes CDR1 SNHLY and CDR2 FYNNEI. The CDR3 totals 15 residues. V lost 5 bases to trimming and J lost 0 bases; unmatched junction nucleotides: 1. In nucleotides, the CDR3 is TGTGCCAGCAGTACAGGGGGCGCGAACACCGGGGAGCTGTTTTTT. Its protein is CASSTGGANTGELFF.